This record covers a single T cell receptor (beta chain). Antigen specificity is unknown. The data originate from a study of long-term antiretroviral therapy in people with HIV. General study results and limits: Although diversity increased after ART, it remained lower than in transplant donor controls. HIV repertoires spanned tighter CDR3 length ranges than controls did.

The authors ran the immunoSEQ assay, v3.0, at survey level. The repertoire was sequenced with immunoSEQ multiplex PCR; TCRdb's copy has only in-frame clones and lacks some. In the table there are fewer than 35,000 clones, around 72% of which are singletons. CDR1 is SGHTA, CDR2 FQGTGA, per germline. CDR3 length: 16 residues. The trim removed 1 base at V and 4 bases at J, leaving 3 bases unmatched. Here the sequenced sample was unsorted PBMCs, taken 3.1 years after starting antiretroviral therapy. V is TRBV7-3 and J is TRBJ2-2; 10 bases line up with TRBD2. This receptor was taken from a woman aged 50 to 60 with HIV. The CDR3 reads CASSLNSGGRTGELFF. The CDR3 DNA follows: TGTGCCAGCAGCTTAAATAGCGGGGGGCGCACCGGGGAGCTGTTTTTT.